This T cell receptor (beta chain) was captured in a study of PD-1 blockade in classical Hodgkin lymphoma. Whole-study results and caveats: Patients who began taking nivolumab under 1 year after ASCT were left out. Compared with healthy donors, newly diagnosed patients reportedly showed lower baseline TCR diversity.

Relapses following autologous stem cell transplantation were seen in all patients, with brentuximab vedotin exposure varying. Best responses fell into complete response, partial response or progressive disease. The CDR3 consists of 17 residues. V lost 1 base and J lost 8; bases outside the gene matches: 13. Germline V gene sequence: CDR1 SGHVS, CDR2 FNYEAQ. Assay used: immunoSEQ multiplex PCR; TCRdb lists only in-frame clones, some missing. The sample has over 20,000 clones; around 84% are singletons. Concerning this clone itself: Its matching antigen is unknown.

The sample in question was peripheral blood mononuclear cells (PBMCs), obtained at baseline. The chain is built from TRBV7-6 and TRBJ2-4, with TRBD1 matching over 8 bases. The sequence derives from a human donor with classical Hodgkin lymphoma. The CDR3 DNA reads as TGTGCCAGCAGCTTAGAACAGGGGGGCGCGTTCCCACACATTCAGTACTTC. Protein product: CASSLEQGGAFPHIQYF.